A selection of T cell receptor beta chains follows, all from one sample in a study of shared clonotypes between healthy human individuals. Using immunoSEQ multiplex PCR, the repertoire was profiled, and TCRdb retains in-frame clones only, with some absent. The repertoire has around 600,000 clones, around 97% of them found once; the top ten carry approximately 0.057%. Sequencing was performed on naive CD4+ T cells sorted from blood. The receptors originated from a woman aged 25 to 39 in good health. CDR3s include the opening cysteine and the closing phenylalanine or tryptophan. A D gene is named only where the DNA matches it firmly.

D	J	V	CDR3	DNA
.	TRBJ2-7	TRBV28	CASRSSSAYEQYF	TGTGCCAGCAGGAGTAGTAGCGCCTACGAGCAGTACTTC
.	TRBJ2-7	TRBV28	CASSKSGYLYEQYF	TGTGCCAGCTCCAAATCGGGGTACCTGTACGAGCAGTACTTC
TRBD1	TRBJ2-5	TRBV4-2	CASSQVPGTGGPQETQYF	TGTGCCAGCAGCCAGGTACCCGGGACAGGGGGCCCCCAAGAGACCCAGTACTTC
TRBD2	TRBJ2-1	TRBV4-1	CASSQPLSGRANEQFF	TGCGCCAGCAGCCAACCGCTTAGCGGGAGGGCCAATGAGCAGTTCTTC
TRBD1	TRBJ2-5	TRBV11-1	CASSAGRDRGRGTQYF	TGTGCCAGCAGCGCCGGCAGGGACAGGGGGCGAGGGACCCAGTACTTC
TRBD1	TRBJ1-4	TRBV29-1	CSVGTGGRTTNEKLFF	TGCAGCGTGGGGACAGGGGGCAGGACAACTAATGAAAAACTGTTTTTT
.	TRBJ1-5	TRBV5-1	CASSPGSLNQPQHF	TGCGCCAGCAGCCCCGGGTCCCTCAATCAGCCCCAGCATTTT
TRBD1	TRBJ2-2	TRBV28	CASSLLRGTTGELFF	TGTGCCAGCAGTTTACTCAGGGGGACCACCGGGGAGCTGTTTTTT
TRBD1	TRBJ2-5	TRBV19	CASSIRGGQGASGFGETQYF	TGTGCCAGTAGTATACGGGGAGGACAGGGGGCCTCGGGATTTGGAGAGACCCAGTACTTC
.	TRBJ2-5	TRBV2	CASSELISETQYF	TGTGCCAGCAGTGAACTGATTTCGGAGACCCAGTACTTC